Listed below are T cell receptor beta chains from one sample, sequenced in a study of T cells expressing NK-cell markers. From its re-call of the 5' RACE reads, TCRdb lists each CDR3 protein once, without DNA. The sample table includes under 2,500 distinct CDR3 sequences. The sample comprised blood T cells: a sorted CD56 or NKG2C T cell subset, CD4+ or CD8+ T cells, or bulk PBMC T cells (not recorded which). These receptors came from a woman aged 18-29 years in good health. CDR3s include the opening cysteine and the closing phenylalanine or tryptophan. Expanded clones get a size class; other rows say once, few or many, or leave the size out.

size	V	J	CDR3
NA	TRBV6-4	TRBJ2-1	CASSGTGGSYNEQFF
NA	TRBV9	TRBJ2-7	CASSVDSREQYF
medium-sized	TRBV27	TRBJ1-6	CASSQDRFYNSPLHF
NA	TRBV6-2/TRBV6-3	TRBJ1-1	CASTPREEFEGAFF
NA	TRBV19	TRBJ1-2	CASSMTGDPPNYGYTF
NA	TRBV7-8	TRBJ2-1	CASSRHGTSGSPEQFF
large	TRBV6-5	TRBJ1-1	CASSYGDGLAFF
NA	TRBV20-1	TRBJ2-5	CSARSGGKSETQYF
NA	TRBV9	TRBJ2-3	CASSEGSNTQYF
NA	TRBV6-4	TRBJ2-3	CASSPSGGRDTQYF
NA	TRBV20-1	TRBJ1-6	CSARDSRISINNSPLHF
NA	TRBV6-1	TRBJ2-7	CASTHGTGSSYEQYF
NA	TRBV6-4	TRBJ2-1	CASSTGGESNEQFF
NA	TRBV11-2	TRBJ2-1	CASSLLLLGRGNEQFF
NA	TRBV5-8	TRBJ1-4	CASSPGSFANEKLFF
NA	TRBV6-4	TRBJ2-3	CASSDAAGEGRDTQYF
NA	TRBV11-3	TRBJ1-6	CASSLLEAGSYNSPLHF
NA	TRBV10-3	TRBJ2-7	CAIRVAGGPEDEQYF
NA	TRBV6-4	TRBJ2-1	CASSDSAHTNEQFF
NA	TRBV24-1	TRBJ2-2	CATSDATRVTGELFF
large	TRBV14	TRBJ2-1	CASSQDRVGQFF
NA	TRBV7-2	TRBJ1-5	CASSTKAGLGQPQHF
NA	TRBV12-3/TRBV12-4	TRBJ1-1	CASSSNTEAFF
NA	TRBV5-1	TRBJ2-2	CASSRGLLNTGELFF
NA	TRBV6-5	TRBJ2-1	CASSYGVRPDEQFF
NA	TRBV20-1	TRBJ2-7	CSAALLQSGVGEQYF
NA	TRBV6-2/TRBV6-3	TRBJ2-2	CASRDRDTGELFFF
NA	TRBV19	TRBJ2-2	CASRPLGADTGELFF
NA	TRBV30	TRBJ2-1	CAWSPLGGDYNEQFF
NA	TRBV5-1	TRBJ2-7	CASSLETVYSSYEQYF
NA	TRBV27	TRBJ2-7	CASSLTGYEQYF
NA	TRBV6-4	TRBJ2-3	CASSYAGGATDTQYF